This T cell receptor (beta chain) was found in a study of CD8 T cells in Susac syndrome (dated by TCRdb to about 2019). Regarding the complete study: Of the Susac syndrome patients who were sequenced, about 6 had clinically active disease and eight were in clinical remission. The study used repertoire sequencing to test whether antigen drove CD8+ T cell activation and differentiation in Susac syndrome. At the time of blood withdrawal, Susac syndrome patients were either therapy-naive, taking corticosteroids (with some also receiving IVIg), or on IVIg alone.

High-throughput TCR beta sequencing profiled peripheral blood CD8+ and CD4+ T cells from healthy donors, Susac syndrome patients and multiple sclerosis patients. The Susac syndrome patients fulfilled recently defined diagnostic criteria for either definite or probable disease. Bulk CD8+ and CD4+ T cells were purified magnetically by negative isolation, whereas CD8+ TEMRA cells were enriched by FACS. Blood was drawn into EDTA tubes, processed within 24 hours, and PBMCs were isolated by density gradient centrifugation. PBMCs intended for TCR sequencing were cryopreserved in liquid nitrogen and thawed later in a water bath at 37 degrees C. The sorted or isolated CD4+, CD8+ and CD8+ TEMRA cells reached a purity of at least 90%. What the research found in general, with its limitations: The number of individuals in the TCR sequencing and HLA analysis was recognized as being relatively small. No clonal expansion was detected in the CD4+ T cell repertoire of Susac syndrome patients.

A note on this clonotype: The antigen it recognizes is unknown. Per-base quality was not reported, and no clone a single base away is much larger than it.

RNA was extracted with the RNeasy kit and 0.5 to 1 ug was reverse transcribed using random hexamers. The immunoSEQ multiplex PCR assay, which covers 54 Vbeta and 13 Jbeta segments, was used to amplify TCR beta CDR3 regions. PCR amplification bias was corrected using a synthetic template baseline for primer optimization and computational correction. Regarding the original processing steps: Reads were annotated to V, D and J genes according to IMGT and were analyzed with immunoSEQ Analyzer, with only productive sequences retained. Clonality was computed as one minus Shannon entropy normalized by log2 of the number of productive unique sequences. Public and private clones were assessed among the 100 most prevalent clones of each patient and control. Susac-specific clones were defined as absent from healthy and MS cohorts, over a thousand published viral clones and other ImmuneACCESS disease sequences. Using fastp at Q25 and MiXCR, TCRdb reprocessed the public reads and kept productive beta chains. Rows are combined by CDR3 protein, so each entry shows the most common genes and DNA. TCRdb's processing, not the study's, gives the V and J calls here. The sample profile shows more than 85,000 distinct CDR3 sequences; 90% to 95% of them were found once. Over 0.3% of the sample is held by the ten biggest clonotypes.

Taken from the germline V gene (reference sequence), the CDR1 and CDR2 loops are GTSNPN and SVGIG. Cut back by 3 bases and 1 base, the V and J ends lie 6 bases apart. The CDR3 sequence holds 12 residues, the cysteine and phenylalanine included. Only the CDR3 part of the read is kept: 36 bases, read in frame from the first base. This receptor was obtained from a human donor with Susac syndrome. Recombination joined TRBV30 with TRBJ2-5; D gene: possibly TRBD2, on 5 matching bases. Sequencing input: CD4+ T cells from PBMCs. The CDR3 region reads CAWRDFQETQYF. In nucleotide form, the sequence is TGTGCCTGGAGGGACTTCCAAGAGACCCAGTACTTC.